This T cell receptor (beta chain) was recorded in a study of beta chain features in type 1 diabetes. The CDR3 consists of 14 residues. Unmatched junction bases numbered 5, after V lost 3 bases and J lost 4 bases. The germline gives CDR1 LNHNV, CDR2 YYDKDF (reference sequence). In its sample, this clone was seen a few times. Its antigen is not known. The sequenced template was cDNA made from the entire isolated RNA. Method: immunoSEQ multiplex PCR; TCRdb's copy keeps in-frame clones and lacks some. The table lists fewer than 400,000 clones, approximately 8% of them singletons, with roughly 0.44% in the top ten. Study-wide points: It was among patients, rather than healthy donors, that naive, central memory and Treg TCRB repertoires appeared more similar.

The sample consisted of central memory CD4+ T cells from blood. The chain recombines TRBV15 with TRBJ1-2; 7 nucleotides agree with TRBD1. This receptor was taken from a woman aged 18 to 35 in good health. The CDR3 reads CATSRRQGPYGYTF. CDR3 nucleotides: TGTGCCACCAGCAGGCGACAGGGCCCCTATGGCTACACCTTC.